The clone carrying this T cell receptor (beta chain) came up a few times. Antigen specificity is unknown. The read comes to an end 3 residues before the CDR3 does, leaving the germline J gene to fill in the end. The data are from a study of T cell clonality in common variable immunodeficiency. Findings and limits, study-wide: In common variable immunodeficiency, TCR beta chains reportedly carried fewer deletions and N-nucleotide insertions. Compared with healthy controls, CVID subjects showed increased TCRbeta clonality, mostly in about a third.

The protocol was immunoSEQ multiplex PCR, while the TCRdb copy is restricted to in-frame clones and leaves out a portion. The profile covers 20,000 to 25,000 clones, none occurring a single time. Caucasian heritage predominated among both patients and controls. CVID subjects were neither ill nor on immunomodulatory or immunosuppressive medication at sampling. Germline loops: CDR1 LNHDA, CDR2 SQIVND (reference sequence). J was trimmed by 6 bases and V by 6 bases; bases with no gene match: 3. The CDR3 runs 12 residues. The chain employs TRBV19 and TRBJ1-2; 8 nucleotides agree with TRBD1. The sequencing sample was made of peripheral blood mononuclear cells. The clonotype originates from a human donor with common variable immunodeficiency. The CDR3 loop is CASSRTGHGYTF. Partial CDR3 DNA: TGTGCCAGTAGCCGGACAGGGCATGGC.